This is a list of T cell receptor beta chains from one sample in a study of blood T cell repertoires in COVID-19. Measured with immunoSEQ multiplex PCR; TCRdb has only the in-frame clones, and not every one. The table lists about 98,000 clones, more than 65% of them singletons. The sequencing input was peripheral blood. Every receptor here comes from a woman of 80 years or more with acute or convalescent COVID-19. CDR3s include the opening cysteine and the closing phenylalanine or tryptophan. The order of the fields is clone size, V gene, J gene, CDR3 protein. Only some rows state a clone size, as once, few, many or a class for expanded clones.

NA	TRBV4-1	TRBJ2-5	CASSPLWQGLSGETQYF
few	TRBV10-3	TRBJ2-1	CAISPDRAADNEQFF
NA	TRBV4-1	TRBJ1-1	CASSQGGQGITEAFF
NA	TRBV19	TRBJ2-3	CASSSKVAGFSTDTQYF
once	TRBV18	TRBJ1-6	CASSKDRVDGSPLHF
NA	TRBV2	TRBJ1-1	CASLSGSAGTEAFF
NA	TRBV9	TRBJ2-2	CASGASAGELFF
NA	TRBV2	TRBJ1-6	CASSEQGSNSPLHF
NA	TRBV28	TRBJ2-5	CASRRGGGAGETQYF
NA	TRBV2	TRBJ1-1	CASSPQGANTEAFF
NA	TRBV5-6	TRBJ1-5	CASSLRTGVQPQHF
NA	TRBV11-2	TRBJ2-3	CASTGGTASALTQYF
NA	TRBV7-3	TRBJ1-1	CASSSRQGSTEAFF
NA	TRBV6-5	TRBJ1-5	CASSPTGVEPQHF
NA	TRBV9	TRBJ1-6	CASSGDSGGSSPLHF
NA	TRBV6-6	TRBJ2-2	CASSYYRNTGELFF
NA	TRBV7-3	TRBJ1-3	CASSLTTGSGNTIYF
few	TRBV30	TRBJ1-6	CAWSPGQGREALHF
few	TRBV3-1/TRBV3-2	TRBJ1-2	CASSHPGQTNYGYTF
NA	TRBV11-2	TRBJ2-7	CASSLGGGGYEQYF
NA	TRBV9	TRBJ2-1	CASSSRPSGGAPNEQFF
NA	TRBV5-5	TRBJ2-4	CASSLGQGRNIQYF
NA	TRBV7-6	TRBJ1-4	CASSLPPPGQGNGKLFF
NA	TRBV2	TRBJ2-3	CASRGTKAGDTQYF
NA	TRBV10-3	TRBJ1-6	CAISEVEGAGDNSPLHF
once	TRBV9	TRBJ1-3	CASSDRGTGFSGNTIYF
NA	TRBV9	TRBJ1-2	CASSPGQGLYGYTF
NA	TRBV11-2	TRBJ1-3	CASSSRTGPGNTIYF
NA	TRBV6-6	TRBJ2-1	CASSSGTGVDNEQFF
NA	TRBV2	TRBJ2-7	CASSEAPPTKQYF
NA	TRBV29-1	TRBJ1-2	CSVEAESVYNYGYTF
NA	TRBV7-6	TRBJ2-5	CASTRWGGKREETQYF
NA	TRBV4-3	TRBJ1-4	CASSQDRSRGDEKLFF
NA	TRBV28	TRBJ1-2	CASSLTGGGDIYGYTF
NA	TRBV4-3	TRBJ2-1	CASSLLAGGLDEQFF
few	TRBV19	TRBJ1-6	CASSMDSNSPLHF
NA	TRBV10-3	TRBJ1-1	CAISEGQGGTTEAFF
NA	TRBV30	TRBJ1-6	CAWTRDRDSPLHF
once	TRBV19	TRBJ1-6	CASSTWTGGFRAPLHF
NA	TRBV6-1	TRBJ1-1	CASSDAWVYQGGVKAFF
NA	TRBV18	TRBJ1-1	CASSPGTGGTTEAFF
NA	TRBV27	TRBJ2-1	CASSSGSEQFF
NA	TRBV4-2	TRBJ1-2	CASSQLQGAYTF
NA	TRBV6-5	TRBJ1-1	CASRDRAYTEAFF
NA	TRBV29-1	TRBJ1-2	CSVGTGLGYGYTF
NA	TRBV24-1	TRBJ1-2	CATSGGKGEQDGYTF
NA	TRBV6-5	TRBJ1-6	CASKADYNSPLHF
NA	TRBV7-2	TRBJ1-2	CASRLGGLSDYGYTF
NA	TRBV10-3	TRBJ2-3	CAIREGTGQKMDTQYF